This passage covers 2 T cell receptor beta chains from one sample sequenced in a study of early T cells in non-severe SARS-CoV-2 infection (dated by TCRdb to 2020 to 2023). The receptor library was made with 5' RACE. The instrument was a NextSeq 500. Using fastp trimming at Q25 and MiXCR clonotype assembly, TCRdb reanalyzed the public sequencing data and kept in-frame beta chains. Identical CDR3 proteins give one entry, which carries the most common genes and DNA. This sample has 52,000 or so distinct CDR3 sequences in its table, and under 8% of those were observed once. The ten largest clones take up about 5.8% of the sample. The source material was whole blood, sampled at baseline. The receptors derive from an adult who was a healthcare worker with PCR-confirmed SARS-CoV-2 infection or an uninfected control (not recorded which).

This clonotype was found many times. The J gene is TRBJ2-1, the V gene TRBV5-4; either TRBD1 or TRBD2 may fit D (5 bases each). Germline V gives CDR1 SGHNT, CDR2 YYREEE (reference sequence). The CDR3 is made up of 15 amino acids. V shed 0 bases and J shed 2 bases, with 9 bases lying between them. CDR3 region: CASSLDGAPYNEQFF. The CDR3, as DNA: TGTGCCAGCAGCTTGGACGGGGCCCCCTACAATGAGCAGTTCTTC. Filled out from reference TRBV5-4 and TRBJ2-1, the complete variable domain reads ETGVTQSPTHLIKTRGQQVTLRCSSQSGHNTVSWYQQALGQGPQFIFQYYREEENGRGNFPPRFSGLQFPNYSSELNVNALELDDSALYLCASSLDGAPYNEQFFGPGTRLTVL.

This clonotype was counted many times. The chain couples TRBV7-2 to TRBJ1-1; no clear D. The V and J ends lost 5 bases and 4 bases respectively, with 17 bases between them. This CDR3 region has 15 residues. Germline V gene data show CDR1 as SGHTA and CDR2 as FQGNSA. CDR3 coding DNA: TGTGCCAGCAGCGCGGTTTACGAGGCCGGCACTGAAGCTTTCTTT. It yields the protein CASSAVYEAGTEAFF.